This TCR beta chain was profiled in a study of vaccination and CD4 T cells after COVID-19. Study at large: Convalescent patients, SARS-CoV-2 positive by nasal swab PCR, comprised about nine mild cases and one severe case. Investigators drew the post-COVID samples a median around 100 days after diagnosis, with a range of 35 to 161.

Between the trimmed V and J ends, which lost 4 bases and 1 base, there was a span of 17 bases. Germline CDR1 is LNHDA and CDR2 is SQIVND (reference sequence). The CDR3 is 17 amino acids. The treatment: approximately 9-day PBMC culture with coronavirus spike peptide pools or control peptides (ViraFEST assay). Peptide pools at approximately 11 ug/ml stimulated approximately 2 million PBMCs per well with about 9.5 IU/ml IL-2. With regard to this clonotype: The target antigen is unknown.

Sequenced with the Oncomine TCR Beta short-read assay was DNA taken from cultured CD4+ T cells. From the PCR reads, TCRdb called clonotypes with MiXCR, one entry per CDR3 protein. Of about 20,000 distinct CDR3 sequences in the sample, 60% are singletons; the top ten hold around 9%. Here the sequenced sample was CD4+ T cells from blood, cultured in vitro, taken after SARS-CoV-2 vaccination. V and J are TRBV19 and TRBJ1-5, with unresolved D. The sequence was obtained from a human donor who had recovered from COVID-19. The CDR3 protein is CASSTSNQTKSNQPQHF. The CDR3 bases are TGTGCCAGTAGTACCTCAAATCAGACTAAAAGCAATCAGCCCCAGCATTTT. The complete variable domain, with remaining parts taken from reference TRBV19 and TRBJ1-5, reads DGGITQSPKYLFRKEGQNVTLSCEQNLNHDAMYWYRQDPGQGLRLIYYSQIVNDFQKGDIAEGYSVSREKKESFPLTVTSAQKNPTAFYLCASSTSNQTKSNQPQHFGDGTRLSIL.